Listed here are 27 T cell receptor beta chains from one sample, sequenced in a study of cytomegalovirus exposure and HLA in healthy donors. A multiplex PCR was run with 60 Vbeta primers and 13 Jbeta primers. Assay: immunoSEQ multiplex PCR; the TCRdb copy retains only in-frame clones and omits some. The profile shows fewer than 200,000 clones, 82% of them singletons. The material sequenced was PBMCs. Every receptor here comes from a girl under 18 in good health and CMV-seropositive.

The chain employs TRBV7-3 and TRBJ2-1, with a tentative D call TRBD2 (5 bases). Germline assignment: CDR1 SGHTA and CDR2 FQGTGA. The CDR3 consists of 13 residues. The V and J ends lost 4 bases and 9 bases respectively, with 13 bases between them. Here the CDR3 DNA reads TGTGCCAGCAGCTCTCTCTGGAGCGGTGAGCAGTTCTTC. It encodes CASSSLWSGEQFF.

The chain joins TRBV7-2 to TRBJ1-2; 8 bases align to TRBD1. V gave up 5 bases and J gave up 2 bases; unmatched junction bases: 4. The germline V gene encodes CDR1 SGHTA and CDR2 FQGNSA. This CDR3 is built from 14 residues. CDR3 sequence: CASSPRQGNYGYTF. The CDR3 nucleotides are TGTGCCAGCAGCCCTAGACAGGGGAACTATGGCTACACCTTC.

This clone turned up a few times. The chain has TRBV6-5 and TRBJ1-2, with 9 bases that match TRBD1. Germline V gene lookup returns CDR1 MNHEY and CDR2 SVGAGI. V shed 6 bases and J 8 bases; nucleotides not matched to a gene: 7. The CDR3 loop spans 13 amino acids. The CDR3 reads CASSRDRGSGYTF. The DNA of the CDR3 is TGTGCCAGCAGCCGAGACAGGGGGAGCGGCTACACCTTC.

The gene calls are TRBV30 and TRBJ2-7; 7 positions agree with TRBD1. The junction had 7 bases not matched to a gene; V was cut back by 3 bases and J by 2 bases. Germline CDR1 GTSNPN, CDR2 SVGIG (reference sequence). The CDR3 runs 14 residues. This chain's CDR3 is CAWRGDSYAYEQYF. The DNA for the CDR3 is TGTGCCTGGAGAGGGGACAGCTACGCCTACGAGCAGTACTTC.

This chain uses TRBV4-1 with TRBJ2-6, with TRBD1 identical over 10 bases. The CDR3 covers 19 residues. With 4 bases clipped from V and 1 base from J, the junction kept 10 bases outside the gene matches. Germline V gives CDR1 MGHRA, CDR2 YSYEKL. DNA of the CDR3: TGCGCCAGCAGCCGCCCGGGACAGGGGCCTCGTTCTGGGGCCAACGTCCTGACTTTC. Protein product: CASSRPGQGPRSGANVLTF.

The J gene is TRBJ1-5, the V gene TRBV27; TRBD1 agrees at 8 bases. Germline trimming cut 5 bases from V and 3 bases from J; bases unmatched to any gene: 9. Looked up from germline, CDR1 is MNHEY and CDR2 is SMNVEV (reference sequence). CDR3 length equals 16 residues. The CDR3 nucleotides are TGTGCCAGCAGTCTAGACCGGACAGGGTACAATCAGCCCCAGCATTTT. Translated: CASSLDRTGYNQPQHF.

J is TRBJ2-3 and V is TRBV7-2; D is uncertain. V was shortened by 0 bases and J by 5 bases, with 6 bases between the two germline ends. This CDR3 is 13 amino acids long. In germline, CDR1 is SGHTA, CDR2 FQGNSA. The chain's CDR3 is CASSLARLDTQYF. In DNA, the CDR3 is TGTGCCAGCAGCTTAGCCCGTCTAGATACGCAGTATTTT. The full variable domain, with the rest looked up from reference TRBV7-2 and TRBJ2-3, is GAGVSQSPSNKVTEKGKDVELRCDPISGHTALYWYRQSLGQGLEFLIYFQGNSAPDKSGLPSDRFSAERTGGSVSTLTIQRTQQEDSAVYLCASSLARLDTQYFGPGTRLTVL.

The J gene is TRBJ1-2, the V gene TRBV28; 7 bases match TRBD1. Germline V gene data show CDR1 as MDHEN and CDR2 as SYDVKM. This CDR3 is built from 13 residues. The V segment lost 5 bases and the J segment 7 bases; nucleotides outside the gene matches: 7. DNA for the CDR3: TGTGCCAGCAGTCTTGGACAGGCCGGTGGCTACACCTTC. Encoded protein: CASSLGQAGGYTF.

This CDR3 is CATSRVAGGYEQYF. In DNA form, the CDR3 reads TGTGCCACCAGCAGAGTGGCGGGAGGGTACGAGCAGTACTTC. This sequence joins TRBV15 and TRBJ2-7; 9 bases align to TRBD2. Germline assignment: CDR1 LNHNV and CDR2 YYDKDF (reference sequence). Unmatched junction bases numbered 2, after V lost 1 base and J lost 4 bases. This CDR3 is 14 amino acids long.

This chain links TRBV6-5 with TRBJ1-5; weak D call: TRBD1 (5 bases). The CDR3 is 14 residues long. Looked up from germline, CDR1 is MNHEY and CDR2 is SVGAGI. Trimming pared 6 bases from V and 3 bases from J, leaving 12 bases between. The CDR3 DNA is TGTGCCAGCAGCAGAGACAGATACAATCAGCCCCAGCATTTT. Its translation: CASSRDRYNQPQHF.

V and J are TRBV4-1 and TRBJ2-5; D might be TRBD1 (6 bases). The V end was cut by 4 bases, the J end by 1 base, with 19 bases between. Germline V gene data show CDR1 as MGHRA and CDR2 as YSYEKL. This CDR3 is 17 amino acids long. DNA for the CDR3: TGCGCCAGCAGCCTCGAACGGGGATCAGGGGCCCAAGAGACCCAGTACTTC. Its translation: CASSLERGSGAQETQYF.

This clone has more than one count but fewer than ten. This sequence joins TRBV5-6 and TRBJ1-5; no definite D call. CDR3 length: 13 residues. Deletions cut 1 base from V and 6 bases from J, with 8 bases between. Per germline, CDR1 SGHDT and CDR2 YYEEEE. The CDR3 protein is CASSLPGSQPQHF. DNA for the CDR3: TGTGCCAGCAGCTTGCCGGGGAGTCAGCCCCAGCATTTT.

In its sample, this clone was seen once. The chain recombines TRBV19 with TRBJ1-2; 10 nucleotides line up with TRBD1. The CDR3 length is 18 residues. Germline lookup yields CDR1 LNHDA and CDR2 SQIVND (reference sequence). V shed 7 bases and J 4 bases; nucleotides not matched to a gene: 18. The CDR3 coding sequence is TGTGCCAGTAATATCGGCCCCAGACAGGGGGCGCTTCCCTATGGCTACACCTTC. Amino acids: CASNIGPRQGALPYGYTF. The entire variable domain, with the rest obtained from reference TRBV19 and TRBJ1-2, is as follows: DGGITQSPKYLFRKEGQNVTLSCEQNLNHDAMYWYRQDPGQGLRLIYYSQIVNDFQKGDIAEGYSVSREKKESFPLTVTSAQKNPTAFYLCASNIGPRQGALPYGYTFGSGTRLTVV.

CDR3 DNA sequence: TGCGCCAGCAGCTTGTCTGGACAGGTCTCTGGAAACACCATATATTTT. The encoded protein is CASSLSGQVSGNTIYF. The gene calls are TRBV5-1 and TRBJ1-3, with 7 bases identical to TRBD1. The germline gives CDR1 SGHRS, CDR2 YFSETQ. Trimming at V came to 1 base and at J to 0 bases, leaving 4 bases not matched to a gene. There are 16 residues in the CDR3. Full variable domain (outside the CDR3, taken from reference TRBV5-1 and TRBJ1-3): KAGVTQTPRYLIKTRGQQVTLSCSPISGHRSVSWYQQTPGQGLQFLFEYFSETQRNKGNFPGRFSGRQFSNSRSEMNVSTLELGDSALYLCASSLSGQVSGNTIYFGEGSWLTVV.

The chain joins TRBV5-5 to TRBJ2-6, with no clear D. Looked up from germline, CDR1 is SGHKS and CDR2 is YYEKEE (reference sequence). V was trimmed by 4 bases and J by 4 bases, leaving 15 bases between them. The CDR3 spans 16 residues. CDR3: CASSRSSMVGANVLTF. In DNA form, the CDR3 reads TGTGCCAGCAGCCGGTCGTCGATGGTAGGGGCCAACGTCCTGACTTTC.

The chain joins TRBV29-1 to TRBJ2-5; TRBD1 might be the D (5 bases). The CDR3 totals 13 residues. Per germline, CDR1 SQVTM and CDR2 ANQGSEA. The V end was cut by 4 bases, the J end by 2 bases, with 11 bases between. The CDR3 nucleotides are TGCAGCGTTGTTAAGGGGAATCAAGAGACCCAGTACTTC. The encoded protein is CSVVKGNQETQYF.

This chain connects TRBV27 to TRBJ2-1; TRBD1 is a possible D gene (6 bases). This CDR3 region has 16 residues. Germline CDR1 MNHEY, CDR2 SMNVEV (reference sequence). The V end was cut by 3 bases, the J end by 1 base, with 13 bases between. CDR3 nucleotides: TGTGCCAGCAGTTTCATAGGACAGACATCCTACAATGAGCAGTTCTTC. Protein: CASSFIGQTSYNEQFF.

This chain joins TRBV19 and TRBJ1-2, with D unclear. Trimming pared 6 bases from V and 2 bases from J, leaving 4 bases between. Looked up from germline, CDR1 is LNHDA and CDR2 is SQIVND (reference sequence). The CDR3 consists of 11 residues. CDR3 nucleotides: TGTGCCAGTAGACGGAACTATGGCTACACCTTC. Protein product: CASRRNYGYTF.

The chain combines TRBV11-2 with TRBJ2-2, with TRBD2 matching 10 bases. Unmatched junction bases numbered 8, after V lost 5 bases and J lost 5 bases. CDR1 is SGHAT, CDR2 FQNNGV, per germline. The CDR3 consists of 16 residues. Here the CDR3 reads CASSGSGRRHTGELFF. DNA for the CDR3: TGTGCCAGCAGCGGTAGCGGGAGGAGGCATACCGGGGAGCTGTTTTTT.

Regarding this clone: The sample has other DNA sequences that encode this CDR3 too. The chain recombines TRBV9 with TRBJ1-2; D remains ambiguous. Germline CDR1 SGDLS, CDR2 YYNGEE. The CDR3 totals 13 residues. Trimming cost V 0 bases and J 7 bases, with 10 bases left between them. The CDR3 coding sequence is TGTGCCAGCAGCGTAGCGGGTGGTGGTGGCTACACCTTC. This codes for CASSVAGGGGYTF.

The gene calls are TRBV7-9 and TRBJ1-2; 9 bases match TRBD1. The ends lost 5 bases at V and 7 bases at J; junction bases unmatched: 8. Looked up from germline, CDR1 is SEHNR and CDR2 is FQNEAQ (reference sequence). The CDR3 is 14 amino acids. The CDR3 coding sequence is TGTGCCAGCAGCCCTAATACAGGGGGCAGTGGCTACACCTTC. Amino acid sequence: CASSPNTGGSGYTF. Filled out from reference TRBV7-9 and TRBJ1-2, the complete variable domain reads DTGVSQNPRHKITKRGQNVTFRCDPISEHNRLYWYRQTLGQGPEFLTYFQNEAQLEKSRLLSDRFSAERPKGSFSTLEIQRTEQGDSAMYLCASSPNTGGSGYTFGSGTRLTVV.

The rearrangement joins TRBV28 to TRBJ2-7; 8 nucleotides match TRBD2. CDR1 MDHEN and CDR2 SYDVKM come from the germline V gene. The CDR3 extends over 15 amino acids. V was pared by 5 bases and J by 4 bases, with 10 bases of the junction left unmatched. CDR3 sequence (DNA): TGTGCCAGCAGTCTTAGCGGGAAGACCCCATACGAGCAGTACTTC. Translating gives CASSLSGKTPYEQYF.

This rearrangement joins TRBV7-2 to TRBJ2-3; 7 bases map to TRBD1. V was clipped by 5 bases and J by 1 base; unmatched bases: 3. Germline V gives CDR1 SGHTA, CDR2 FQGNSA. This CDR3 contains 14 residues. The CDR3: CASSPGTGTDTQYF. Written as DNA, the CDR3 is TGTGCCAGCAGCCCCGGGACAGGCACAGATACGCAGTATTTT.

CDR3 protein: CASSLGTSLYNEQFF. The CDR3 nucleotides read TGTGCCAGCAGTCTCGGGACATCGCTGTACAATGAGCAGTTCTTC. The chain has TRBV6-5 and TRBJ2-1; perhaps TRBD1 as D (6 bases). This CDR3 spans 15 amino acids. V lost 5 bases and J 4 bases, leaving 15 bases between the germline ends. Germline CDR1 reads MNHEY; CDR2 reads SVGAGI.

This rearrangement joins TRBV28 to TRBJ1-4; 7 nucleotides agree with TRBD1. The CDR3 length is 14 residues. Germline values: CDR1 MDHEN, CDR2 SYDVKM. J lost 7 bases, V lost 5 bases, and 7 bases had no gene match. CDR3 coding DNA: TGTGCCAGCAGTGGGCCGACAGGGTTTGAAAAACTGTTTTTT. As protein: CASSGPTGFEKLFF.

Here the CDR3 DNA reads TGCGCCAGCAGCCAGGCACTAGTTTGGGAGCAGTTCTTC. Its translation is CASSQALVWEQFF. The V and J genes are TRBV4-3 and TRBJ2-1; weak D call: TRBD2 (5 bases). V lost 3 bases to trimming and J lost 10 bases, with 13 bases between them. The CDR3 runs to 13 residues. CDR1 is LGHNA and CDR2 is YSLEER in the germline V gene.

This clone has a count of ten or more. The identical CDR3 is also encoded by other nucleotide sequences in the sample. The V and J genes are TRBV5-1 and TRBJ2-3, with D possibly TRBD1 on 6 matching bases. CDR1 is SGHRS, CDR2 YFSETQ, per germline. V shed 0 bases and J shed 2 bases, with 7 bases lying between them. The CDR3 consists of 14 residues. The chain's CDR3 is CASSLGQDTDTQYF. CDR3 sequence (DNA): TGCGCCAGCAGCTTGGGACAGGACACAGATACGCAGTATTTT.